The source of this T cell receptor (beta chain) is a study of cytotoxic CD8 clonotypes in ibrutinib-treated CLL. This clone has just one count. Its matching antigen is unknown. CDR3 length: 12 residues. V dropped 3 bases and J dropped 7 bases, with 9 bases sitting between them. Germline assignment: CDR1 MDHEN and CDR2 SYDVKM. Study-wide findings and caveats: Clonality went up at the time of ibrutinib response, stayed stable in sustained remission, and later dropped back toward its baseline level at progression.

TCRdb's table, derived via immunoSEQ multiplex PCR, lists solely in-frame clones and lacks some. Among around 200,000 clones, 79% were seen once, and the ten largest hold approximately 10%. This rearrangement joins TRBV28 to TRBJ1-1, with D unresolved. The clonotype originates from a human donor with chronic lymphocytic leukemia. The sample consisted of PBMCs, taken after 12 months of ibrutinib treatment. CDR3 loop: CASSLGRVEAFF. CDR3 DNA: TGTGCCAGCAGTTTGGGGAGGGTTGAAGCTTTCTTT.